The T cell receptor beta chain described here comes from a study of PD-L1 blockade in urothelial cancer (dated by TCRdb to about 2017). As for the study more broadly: Every patient began therapy in the mid-2010s and was given atezolizumab 1,200 mg intravenously every 3 weeks. About 90% of the 29 patients were males with bladder-origin urothelial cancer, and about 65% of the roughly 30 reported a prior smoking history. Blood samples were analyzed at two time points: 3 weeks after treatment start (second dose) and 6 weeks after treatment start. Pretreatment tumor samples, along with matched peripheral blood collected serially before and after atezolizumab treatment, underwent TCR sequencing. Blood samples gave median yields of 141,255 T cells and 65,000 to 85,000 unique TCRs, along with a median clonality of about 0.084. Just over 28 patients had pretreatment blood TCR-seq, roughly 24 had at least one posttreatment blood collection, and roughly 24 had tumor TCR-seq. Durable clinical benefit was defined as progression-free survival longer than 6 months, and TCR features were also tested against progression-free and overall survival. The study was an exploratory multi-omic analysis of somatic, immune and clinical correlates of response to PD-L1 blockade with atezolizumab in urothelial cancer. In the same patients who had TCR sequencing, pretreatment tumors also underwent whole exome sequencing and RNA sequencing. Durable clinical benefit was achieved by nine patients and was not achieved by 20 patients. Patients had an ECOG performance status of 0 or 1 and had received between 0 and 3 prior chemotherapy regimens. Study-wide conclusions, independent of this receptor: Because the sample size was small (n ≈ 29) and many exploratory analyses were performed, the results are intended to be hypothesis-generating. Among patients with durable benefit, tumor-associated TCR clones showed greater expansion in peripheral blood 3 weeks after treatment started (n = 22, p = 0.022). A pretreatment peripheral blood TCR clonality below the median was linked to improved progression-free and overall survival.

Explained via the paper, the time point label denotes: pretreatment peripheral blood. The cohort comprised 29 patients with locally advanced or metastatic urothelial carcinoma treated at Memorial Sloan Kettering on a trial protocol. Peripheral blood mononuclear cells were collected pretreatment and during treatment, at between 1 and 8 total time points per patient. The Qiagen DNeasy Blood extraction kit was used to purify genomic DNA from total PBMCs and from tumor samples. Collected pretreatment and during treatment, PBMCs were isolated and stored as previously described. Synthetic TCR analog templates were spiked into each PCR so that absolute template abundance could be estimated from read counts. TCRbeta CDR3 regions were amplified from genomic DNA with bias-controlled V and J gene primers using the immunoSEQ assay. Sequencing of rearranged TCRbeta segments was done at approximately 20X coverage. As for the authors' bioinformatics: Sequencing errors were corrected by clustering, and CDR3s were annotated against IMGT so that V, D and J genes could be assigned. Downstream analyses used only productive TCRbeta rearrangements, leaving out any out-of-frame or stop-codon sequences. Clonality was computed as one minus Shannon entropy normalized by the log of the number of unique productive sequences. Fisher's exact test with Benjamini-Hochberg correction, at a threshold of adjusted p below 0.01, was used to find clones that differed between time points or between blood and tumor. TCRdb limited this immuneACCESS table to in-frame rearrangements with V and J called. A share of clones is missing; checked studies link under half to unresolved V genes, and the rest is unexplained. Clone size and the V and J calls come from that table; the DNA yielded D and trimming. The sample includes over 35,000 clones, with about 85% observed a single time. The ten most abundant clones make up over 12% of the sample.

Notes on this clone: Its antigen remains unidentified. Per-nucleotide qualities are absent, and no much larger clonotype sits a single base away.

Trimming costs V 6 bases and J 0 bases, and their ends lie 12 bases apart. Taken from the germline V gene, the CDR1 and CDR2 loops are KGHSH and LQKENI. From its cysteine to its phenylalanine, the CDR3 spans 15 amino acids. This entry keeps only the CDR3 DNA: 45 bases, framed from base 1. The receptor was isolated from a man aged 80 or over with urothelial cancer. The sample in question was PBMCs, obtained around atezolizumab (anti-PD-L1) treatment. Here the chain combines TRBV18 and TRBJ1-3; no D gene call is confident. In nucleotide form, the sequence is TGTGCCAGCTCTTCAGGCGGGAACTCTGGAAACACCATATATTTT. Its translation reads: CASSSGGNSGNTIYF.